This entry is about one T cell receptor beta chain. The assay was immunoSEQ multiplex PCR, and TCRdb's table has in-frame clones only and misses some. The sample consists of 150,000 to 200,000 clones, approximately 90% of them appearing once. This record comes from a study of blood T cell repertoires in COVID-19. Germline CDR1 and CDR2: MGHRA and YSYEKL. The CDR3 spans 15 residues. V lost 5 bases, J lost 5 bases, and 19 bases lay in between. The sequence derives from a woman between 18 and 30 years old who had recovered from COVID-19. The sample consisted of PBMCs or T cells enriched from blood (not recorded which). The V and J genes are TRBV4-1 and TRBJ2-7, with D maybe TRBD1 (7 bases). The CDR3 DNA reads TGCGCCAGCAGCTTCAGGGGGGCCGGGGTTCACGAGCAGTACTTC. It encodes CASSFRGAGVHEQYF.